These 5 T cell receptor beta chains were sequenced from one sample in a study of Graves' ophthalmopathy and Graves' hyperthyroidism. Amplification targeted the TCR beta CDR3 regions, with RNA transcripts as the source material. First-round RT-PCR employed HTBI primers, with a second-round multiplex PCR after it. TCRdb itself ran the multiplex PCR reads through MiXCR, one entry per CDR3 protein. The sample includes under 350,000 distinct CDR3 sequences, 15% to 20% of them seen just once. The source material was peripheral blood. The receptors stem from an adult man with Graves' ophthalmopathy.

This clonotype was seen repeatedly, ten times or more. The genes are TRBV5-1 and TRBJ2-7; 8 positions agree with TRBD2. V dropped 2 bases and J dropped 4; count of bases not matched to a gene: 14. From germline, CDR1 is SGHRS and CDR2 YFSETQ. The CDR3 has 17 residues. DNA of the CDR3: TGCGCCAGCAGCTTCGCGGCCCCGGGGGGGGGCTTTTACGAGCAGTACTTC. Translation: CASSFAAPGGGFYEQYF. The full variable domain, its missing parts supplied by reference TRBV5-1 and TRBJ2-7, is KAGVTQTPRYLIKTRGQQVTLSCSPISGHRSVSWYQQTPGQGLQFLFEYFSETQRNKGNFPGRFSGRQFSNSRSEMNVSTLELGDSALYLCASSFAAPGGGFYEQYFGPGTRLTVT.

There are many counts of this clonotype. V is TRBV11-2 and J is TRBJ2-4, with D hard to call. Trimming took off 5 bases at V and 0 bases at J, with 8 bases between the two ends. The germline V gene encodes CDR1 SGHAT and CDR2 FQNNGV. The CDR3 sequence is 14 residues long. CDR3 sequence reads: CASSTLLAKNIQYF. CDR3 in DNA: TGTGCCAGCAGCACCCTGCTAGCCAAAAACATTCAGTACTTC.

In its sample, this clonotype was seen many times. The V and J genes are TRBV4-3 and TRBJ2-7; D remains unclear. CDR1 LGHNA and CDR2 YSLEER come from the germline V gene. The CDR3 is 9 amino acids. The V end lost 6 bases, the J end lost 5 bases, and 2 bases lay between the germline ends. The CDR3 bases are TGCGCCAGCAGGGACGAGCAGTACTTC. It yields the protein CASRDEQYF.

This clonotype was counted many times. CDR3 amino acids: CASRGQGSGELFF. CDR3 in DNA: TGTGCCAGCAGGGGACAGGGGAGCGGGGAGCTGTTTTTT. The chain uses TRBV6-1 and TRBJ2-2, with 10 bases fitting TRBD1. Germline lookup yields CDR1 MNHNS and CDR2 SASEGT. CDR3 length equals 13 residues. J gave up 7 bases and V 6 bases, and 2 bases lay outside the gene matches.

This clonotype was seen many times. Because it lacks the conserved phenylalanine or tryptophan at the end, this CDR3 is likely a read error. No DNA is shown, since the ends of the CDR3 on it are uncertain; the CDR3 is the one TCRdb lists. This chain joins TRBV6-1 and TRBJ2-5; TRBD1, the table's D call, was not compared with the DNA. Termini included, the CDR3 measures 16 amino acids. Germline-derived CDR1 and CDR2 are MNHNS and SASEGT. CDR3 sequence: CASTTRGSRAGRPPAL.